The 2 T cell receptor beta chains given below trace back to one sample, sequenced in a study of neoadjuvant anti-PD-1 for oral cavity cancer. Sample time point: after neoadjuvant nivolumab, at surgical resection. Assay: immunoSEQ multiplex PCR; the TCRdb copy retains only in-frame clones and omits some. Of roughly 15,000 clones listed, roughly 70% are singletons. This sample comprised PBMCs, obtained after nivolumab (anti-PD-1) treatment. The source is a person aged 35-79 years with oral cavity squamous cell carcinoma.

This clone came up a few times. CDR3 coding DNA: TGTGCCAGCAGTCTCTGGGGGAACACTGAAGCTTTCTTT. It translates to CASSLWGNTEAFF. The J gene is TRBJ1-1, the V gene TRBV2; no firm D call. Per the germline V gene, CDR1 is SNHLY and CDR2 is FYNNEI. There are 13 residues in the CDR3. Trimming took 5 bases from V and 1 from J, leaving 8 bases between them.

The chain is built from TRBV28 and TRBJ2-3; D not certain. Trimming cost V 2 bases and J 4 bases, with 7 bases left between them. Germline V lookup: CDR1 MDHEN, CDR2 SYDVKM. This CDR3 is built from 13 residues. The CDR3 sequence is CASSLGNADTQYF. Written as DNA, the CDR3 is TGTGCCAGCAGTTTAGGAAACGCAGATACGCAGTATTTT.